A selection of T cell receptor beta chains follows, all from one sample in a study of T cells in localized non-small cell lung cancer. TCRdb keeps only in-frame clones here, not all; method: immunoSEQ multiplex PCR. The repertoire has about 54,000 clones, around four fifths of them found once; the top ten carry about 20%. The sample was peripheral blood, taken before any cancer treatment. The receptors were gathered from a female donor over 55 with stage II squamous cell lung carcinoma. Each CDR3 is given with its conserved first and last residue. Fields, in order: CDR3 protein, CDR3 DNA, V gene, J gene, clone size, D gene. A D gene is named only where the DNA matches it firmly. Clone size is shown for a subset of rows, as once, few, many or a class of expanded clone.

CASSPSLGGHYGYTF	TGTGCCAGCAGCCCTAGCTTGGGGGGACACTATGGCTACACCTTC	TRBV7-9	TRBJ1-2	-	-
CASSLGRLGGGTEAFF	TGTGCCAGCAGCTTAGGAAGACTAGGGGGGGGCACTGAAGCTTTCTTT	TRBV7-8	TRBJ1-1	-	-
CASTRDSLNTGELFF	TGCGCCAGCACCAGGGACAGCTTGAACACCGGGGAGCTGTTTTTT	TRBV5-1	TRBJ2-2	-	TRBD1
CAIRGDGSNQPQHF	TGTGCCATCAGGGGGGACGGAAGCAATCAGCCCCAGCATTTT	TRBV10-3	TRBJ1-5	-	-
CASSYSGANTGELFF	TGTGCCAGCAGTTACTCGGGGGCAAACACCGGGGAGCTGTTTTTT	TRBV6-6	TRBJ2-2	-	-
CASSLGSGGYTF	TGTGCCAGCAGCTTAGGGTCGGGCGGCTACACCTTC	TRBV7-2	TRBJ1-2	-	-
CASSVDWNYGYTF	TGTGCCAGCAGCGTAGACTGGAACTATGGCTACACCTTC	TRBV9	TRBJ1-2	-	-
CASRGQSNTGELFF	TGTGCCAGCCGGGGACAGTCGAACACCGGGGAGCTGTTTTTT	TRBV6-5	TRBJ2-2	-	TRBD1
CASSSMSGGTYKETQYF	TGTGCCAGCAGCTCCATGAGCGGGGGGACCTATAAAGAGACCCAGTACTTC	TRBV13	TRBJ2-5	-	TRBD2
CASRQGHEQYF	TGTGCCAGCAGGCAGGGCCACGAGCAGTACTTC	TRBV6-6	TRBJ2-7	-	-
CASSSSGGAYEAFF	TGTGCCAGCAGCTCCTCGGGGGGGGCGTATGAAGCTTTCTTT	TRBV7-2	TRBJ1-1	-	-
CASSLTASGLGASTDTQYF	TGCGCCAGCAGCTTGACCGCTAGCGGGCTGGGAGCAAGCACAGATACGCAGTATTTT	TRBV5-1	TRBJ2-3	-	TRBD2
CASSLAGIGTDTQYF	TGCGCCAGCAGCTTGGCAGGTATTGGCACAGATACGCAGTATTTT	TRBV5-1	TRBJ2-3	-	-
CASSRDGREAFF	TGTGCCAGCAGCCGGGACGGCCGTGAAGCTTTCTTT	TRBV7-3	TRBJ1-1	-	-
CASSQGHLRLQGNYGYTF	TGTGCCAGCAGCCAAGGGCACCTACGTCTACAGGGTAACTATGGCTACACCTTC	TRBV5-6	TRBJ1-2	-	-
CASTTSRAGQALNTEAFF	TGTGCCAGTACCACGTCTCGGGCAGGGCAAGCTTTGAACACTGAAGCTTTCTTT	TRBV19	TRBJ1-1	medium-sized	-
CASSLGPGGDYGYTF	TGTGCCAGCAGCTTAGGACCAGGGGGAGACTATGGCTACACCTTC	TRBV7-6	TRBJ1-2	-	TRBD1
CASSTKDRADTQYF	TGTGCCAGCAGCACCAAGGACAGAGCAGATACGCAGTATTTT	TRBV9	TRBJ2-3	-	-
CASSTPGQPGNTIYF	TGTGCCAGCAGCACGCCGGGACAACCTGGAAACACCATATATTTT	TRBV5-4	TRBJ1-3	-	-